This is a list of T cell receptor beta chains from one sample in a study of blood T cell repertoires in COVID-19. TCRdb's copy holds only in-frame clones and misses some; the assay was immunoSEQ multiplex PCR. The data hold some 70,000 clones, with roughly 91% observed a single time. Sequenced input: peripheral blood. These receptors were obtained from a man in his forties or fifties with COVID-19, enrolled during active disease. Each CDR3 is given with its conserved first and last residue. The order of the fields is J gene, D gene, V gene, CDR3 length, clone size, CDR3 protein, CDR3 DNA. D genes are given only for firm matches. Clone size is given for some rows only: seen once, a few or many times, or a class if the clone is expanded.

TRBJ1-2,-,TRBV28,14,-,CASSLVQQPYGYTF,TGTGCCAGCAGTTTAGTCCAACAGCCCTATGGCTACACCTTC
TRBJ1-3,TRBD1,TRBV5-1,18,-,CASSWGFGETGVYNTIYF,TGCGCCAGCAGCTGGGGATTCGGGGAGACAGGGGTCTACAACACCATATATTTT
TRBJ2-5,TRBD2,TRBV2,16,-,CASSPGTSGAQETQYF,TGTGCCAGCAGCCCCGGGACTAGCGGGGCCCAAGAGACCCAGTACTTC
TRBJ1-1,-,TRBV4-2,14,once,CASSQARRNTEAFF,TGTGCCAGCAGCCAAGCTAGGAGGAACACTGAAGCTTTCTTT
TRBJ2-1,TRBD2,TRBV29-1,13,-,CSVEAGLVYEQFF,TGCAGCGTTGAAGCTGGACTAGTCTATGAGCAGTTCTTC
TRBJ2-7,TRBD2,TRBV7-2,14,-,CASSSGLAGDEQYF,TGTGCCAGCAGCTCGGGACTAGCGGGAGACGAGCAGTACTTC
TRBJ1-5,-,TRBV21-1,15,-,CASSKGDRGSQPQHF,TGTGCCAGCAGCAAAGGGGACAGGGGCAGTCAGCCCCAGCATTTT
TRBJ2-5,-,TRBV7-3,15,-,CASSSRGDPQETQYF,TGTGCCAGCAGCTCCCGCGGGGACCCTCAAGAGACCCAGTACTTC
TRBJ1-3,-,TRBV5-6,15,-,CASSFGGRSGNTIYF,TGTGCCAGCAGCTTCGGAGGGCGCTCTGGAAACACCATATATTTT
TRBJ1-1,-,TRBV6-5,14,-,CASSPGLPNTEAFF,TGTGCCAGCAGCCCGGGACTGCCGAACACTGAAGCTTTCTTT
TRBJ2-7,-,TRBV9,13,few,CASSVDGRYEQYF,TGTGCCAGCAGCGTAGACGGGAGATACGAGCAGTACTTC
TRBJ1-2,-,TRBV21-1,15,-,CASRREIWIYYGYTF,TGTGCCAGTAGAAGGGAGATTTGGATATACTATGGCTACACCTTC
TRBJ2-2,TRBD2,TRBV7-8,15,-,CASTHSGTITGELFF,TGTGCCAGCACCCATAGCGGGACGATCACCGGGGAGCTGTTTTTT
TRBJ1-2,-,TRBV4-2,16,-,CASSQDGSSRVYGYTF,TGTGCCAGCAGCCAAGATGGAAGTAGTCGGGTATACGGCTACACCTTC
TRBJ2-3,-,TRBV5-5,11,-,CASSFQDTQYF,TGTGCCAGCAGCTTTCAGGATACGCAGTATTTT
TRBJ2-3,-,TRBV24-1,15,-,CATSDDRATQEGQYF,TGTGCCACCAGTGACGACAGGGCTACCCAGGAGGGGCAGTATTTT
TRBJ2-7,-,TRBV5-1,14,-,CASSPLGQSNEQYF,TGCGCCAGCAGCCCCCTCGGACAGTCTAACGAGCAGTACTTC
TRBJ1-1,TRBD1,TRBV4-2,15,-,CASSQETGGNTEAFF,TGTGCCAGCAGCCAAGAGACAGGGGGGAACACTGAAGCTTTCTTT
TRBJ1-2,TRBD1,TRBV4-1,17,once,CASSLASPGGANYGYTF,TGCGCCAGCAGCCTCGCCTCACCAGGGGGCGCAAACTATGGCTACACCTTC
TRBJ2-4,-,TRBV6-1,19,-,CASSVPQPNRAQAKNIQYF,TGTGCCAGCAGTGTTCCCCAACCCAACAGGGCGCAAGCCAAAAACATTCAGTACTTC
TRBJ1-5,TRBD1,TRBV28,15,-,CASSRDRGWGQPQHF,TGTGCCAGCAGTCGGGACAGGGGTTGGGGGCAGCCCCAGCATTTT
TRBJ1-5,-,TRBV5-1,13,-,CASSLDTYQPQHF,TGCGCCAGCAGCTTGGACACCTATCAGCCCCAGCATTTT
TRBJ1-6,-,TRBV7-9,14,-,CASSLVGGGSPLHF,TGTGCCAGCAGCTTAGTGGGCGGAGGTTCACCCCTCCACTTT
TRBJ1-2,TRBD1,TRBV7-2,15,-,CASSSQGQGVDGYTF,TGTGCCAGCAGCTCCCAAGGACAGGGCGTCGATGGCTACACCTTC
TRBJ2-7,TRBD2,TRBV7-8,14,-,CASSLSGRPYEQYF,TGTGCCAGCAGCTTAAGCGGGAGGCCCTACGAGCAGTACTTC
TRBJ2-6,-,TRBV7-9,17,-,CASSPRTASPGANVLTF,TGTGCCAGCAGCCCTCGGACAGCTTCTCCTGGGGCCAACGTCCTGACTTTC
TRBJ2-2,-,TRBV19,12,-,CAGGPGDGELFF,TGTGCCGGAGGACCAGGGGACGGGGAGCTGTTTTTT
TRBJ2-1,TRBD2,TRBV7-2,18,once,CASSFPLAGGGTYNEQFF,TGTGCCAGCAGCTTTCCACTAGCGGGAGGGGGGACCTACAATGAGCAGTTCTTC
TRBJ2-1,-,TRBV13,13,-,CASSRYSSNEQFF,TGTGCCAGCAGCAGATATAGCAGCAATGAGCAGTTCTTC
TRBJ2-1,TRBD2,TRBV10-3,16,-,CAIRGLAGVESAEQFF,TGTGCCATCAGGGGACTAGCGGGAGTCGAGTCCGCTGAGCAGTTCTTC
TRBJ1-2,-,TRBV4-1,19,once,CASSQGELGPQGFRGGYTF,TGCGCCAGCAGCCAAGGGGAGTTAGGACCACAGGGATTTCGCGGGGGCTACACCTTC
TRBJ2-2,-,TRBV14,15,few,CASSQDGRFPGELFF,TGTGCCAGCAGCCAAGATGGCCGATTTCCCGGGGAGCTGTTTTTT
TRBJ2-1,TRBD2,TRBV6-2/TRBV6-3,16,-,CASSLPWREGRDEQFF,TGTGCCAGCAGTCTCCCATGGCGGGAGGGCCGCGATGAGCAGTTCTTC
TRBJ1-3,-,TRBV7-3,17,-,CASSLTATGSSGNTIYF,TGTGCCAGCAGCTTAACGGCGACCGGGAGCTCTGGAAACACCATATATTTT
TRBJ2-1,TRBD1,TRBV28,14,once,CASSLSYRGNEQFF,TGTGCCAGCAGTTTGTCTTACAGGGGCAATGAGCAGTTCTTC
TRBJ1-6,-,TRBV27,15,-,CASSFFGQYNSPLHF,TGTGCCAGCAGTTTTTTTGGACAGTATAATTCACCCCTCCACTTT
TRBJ2-7,TRBD1,TRBV29-1,15,-,CSVPGQGPPSYEQYF,TGCAGCGTTCCGGGACAGGGCCCTCCCTCCTACGAGCAGTACTTC
TRBJ1-2,TRBD1,TRBV7-2,17,-,CASSIQGANGLRSGYTF,TGTGCCAGCAGCATACAGGGGGCGAACGGGCTTCGTTCCGGCTACACCTTC
TRBJ2-7,-,TRBV27,13,-,CASSLDRDNEQYF,TGTGCCAGCAGTCTCGACCGGGACAACGAGCAGTACTTC
TRBJ1-1,TRBD1,TRBV14,13,-,CASSQDRETEAFF,TGTGCCAGCAGCCAGGACAGGGAAACTGAAGCTTTCTTT
TRBJ1-2,TRBD1,TRBV19,13,-,CASRADRAGGYTF,TGTGCCAGTAGAGCAGACAGGGCTGGAGGCTACACCTTC
TRBJ2-5,-,TRBV3-1/TRBV3-2,13,once,CASSQEAQETQYF,TGTGCCAGCAGCCAGGAAGCGCAAGAGACCCAGTACTTC
TRBJ2-1,-,TRBV4-1,16,-,CASRKSSVSSYNEQFF,TGCGCCAGCAGAAAAAGCTCGGTTAGCTCCTACAATGAGCAGTTCTTC
TRBJ2-7,TRBD1,TRBV5-1,19,-,CASSPKGDSSPSPSYEQYF,TGCGCCAGCAGCCCGAAGGGGGACAGTAGCCCGAGCCCGTCCTACGAGCAGTACTTC
TRBJ1-3,TRBD1,TRBV5-6,13,-,CASRDRVENTIYF,TGTGCCAGCAGGGACAGGGTCGAAAACACCATATATTTT